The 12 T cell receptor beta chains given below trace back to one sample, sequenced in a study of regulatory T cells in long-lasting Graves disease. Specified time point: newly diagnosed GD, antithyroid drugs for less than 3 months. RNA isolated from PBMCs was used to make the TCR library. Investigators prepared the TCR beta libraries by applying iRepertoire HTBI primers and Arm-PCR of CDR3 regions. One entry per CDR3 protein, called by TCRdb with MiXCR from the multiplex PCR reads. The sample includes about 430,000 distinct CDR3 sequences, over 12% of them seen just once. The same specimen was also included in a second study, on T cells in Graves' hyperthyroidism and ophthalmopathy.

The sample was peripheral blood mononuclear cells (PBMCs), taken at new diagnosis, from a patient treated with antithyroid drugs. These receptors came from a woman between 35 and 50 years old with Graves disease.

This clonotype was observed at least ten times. This CDR3 is CASTGTSASYEQYF. CDR3 DNA sequence: TGTGCCAGTACCGGGACTAGCGCCTCCTACGAGCAGTACTTC. The chain carries TRBV19 and TRBJ2-7; 10 bases agree with TRBD2. The CDR3 contains 14 residues. Germline V gives CDR1 LNHDA, CDR2 SQIVND (reference sequence). V trimming: 7 bases; J trimming: 0 bases; junction bases outside the gene matches: 3.

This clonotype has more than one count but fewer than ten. This chain's CDR3 is CSARDFNTGELFF. CDR3 nucleotides: TGCAGTGCTAGAGACTTCAACACCGGGGAGCTGTTTTTT. J is TRBJ2-2 and V is TRBV20-1; D remains ambiguous. CDR3 length: 13 amino acids. The germline CDR1 and CDR2 sequences are DFQATT and SNEGSKA (reference sequence). V was clipped by 0 bases and J by 2 bases, with 4 bases between them.

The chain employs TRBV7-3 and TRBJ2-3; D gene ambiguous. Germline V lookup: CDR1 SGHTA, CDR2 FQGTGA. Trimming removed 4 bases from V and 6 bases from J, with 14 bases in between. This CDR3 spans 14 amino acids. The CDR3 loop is CASSSPRHDDTQYF. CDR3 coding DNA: TGTGCCAGCAGCTCCCCCCGGCATGACGATACGCAGTATTTT.

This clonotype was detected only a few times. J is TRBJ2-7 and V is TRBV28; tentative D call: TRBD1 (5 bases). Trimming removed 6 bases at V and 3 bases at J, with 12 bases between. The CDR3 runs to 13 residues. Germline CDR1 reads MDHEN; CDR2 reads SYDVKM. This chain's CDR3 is CASSQGPIYEQYF. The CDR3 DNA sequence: TGTGCCAGCAGCCAGGGCCCAATCTACGAGCAGTACTTC.

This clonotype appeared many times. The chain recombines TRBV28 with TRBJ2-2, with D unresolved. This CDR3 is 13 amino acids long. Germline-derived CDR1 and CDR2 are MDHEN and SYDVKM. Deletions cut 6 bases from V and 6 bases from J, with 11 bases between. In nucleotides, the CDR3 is TGTGCCAGCAGAACGCGGTACGCCGGGGAGCTGTTTTTT. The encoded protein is CASRTRYAGELFF.

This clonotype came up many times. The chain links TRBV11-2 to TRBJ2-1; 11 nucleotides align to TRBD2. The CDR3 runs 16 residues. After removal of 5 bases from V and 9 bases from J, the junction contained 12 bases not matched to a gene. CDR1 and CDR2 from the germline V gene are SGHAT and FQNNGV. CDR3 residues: CASSLLSGLAVREQFF. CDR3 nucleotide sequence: TGTGCCAGCAGCCTCTTATCGGGACTAGCGGTTCGTGAGCAGTTCTTC.

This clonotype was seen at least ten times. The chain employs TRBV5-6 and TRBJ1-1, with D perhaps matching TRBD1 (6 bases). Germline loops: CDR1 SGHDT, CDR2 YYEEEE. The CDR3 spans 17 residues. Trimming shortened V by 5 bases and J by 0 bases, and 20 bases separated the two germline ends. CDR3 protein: CASRNRDRFTMNTEAFF. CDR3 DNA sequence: TGTGCCAGCAGGAACCGTGACAGGTTCACCATGAACACTGAAGCTTTCTTT. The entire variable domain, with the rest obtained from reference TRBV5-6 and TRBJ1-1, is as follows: DAGVTQSPTHLIKTRGQQVTLRCSPKSGHDTVSWYQQALGQGPQFIFQYYEEEERQRGNFPDRFSGHQFPNYSSELNVNALLLGDSALYLCASRNRDRFTMNTEAFFGQGTRLTVV.

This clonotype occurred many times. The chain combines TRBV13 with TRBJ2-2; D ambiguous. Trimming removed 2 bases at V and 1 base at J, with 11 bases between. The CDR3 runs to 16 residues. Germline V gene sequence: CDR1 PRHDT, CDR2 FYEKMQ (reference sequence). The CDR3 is CASSLSIHGNTGELFF. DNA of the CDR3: TGTGCCAGCAGCTTATCGATACACGGGAACACCGGGGAGCTGTTTTTT.

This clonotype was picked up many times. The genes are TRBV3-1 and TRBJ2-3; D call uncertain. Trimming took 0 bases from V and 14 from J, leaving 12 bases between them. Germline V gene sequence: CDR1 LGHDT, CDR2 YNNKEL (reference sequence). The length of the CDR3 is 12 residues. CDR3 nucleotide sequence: TGTGCCAGCAGCCAAGACCGACAATTGTCGTATTTT. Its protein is CASSQDRQLSYF.

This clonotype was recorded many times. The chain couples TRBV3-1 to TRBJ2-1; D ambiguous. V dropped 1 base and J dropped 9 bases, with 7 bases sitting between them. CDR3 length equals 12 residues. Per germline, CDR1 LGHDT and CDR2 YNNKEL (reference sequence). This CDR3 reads CASSQGRTEQFF. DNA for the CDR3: TGTGCCAGCAGCCAAGGGAGAACTGAGCAGTTCTTC.

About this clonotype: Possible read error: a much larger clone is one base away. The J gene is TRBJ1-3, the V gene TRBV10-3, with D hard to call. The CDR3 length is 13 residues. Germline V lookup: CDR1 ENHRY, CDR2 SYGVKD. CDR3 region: CAIRQISGNTIHF. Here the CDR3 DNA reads TGTGCCATCAGGCAAATCTCTGGAAACACCATACATTTT.

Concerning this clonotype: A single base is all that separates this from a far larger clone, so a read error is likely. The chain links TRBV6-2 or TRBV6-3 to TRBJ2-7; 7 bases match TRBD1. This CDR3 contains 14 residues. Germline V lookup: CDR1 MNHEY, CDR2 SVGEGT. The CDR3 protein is CAGSYRQGGDEQYF. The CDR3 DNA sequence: TGTGCCGGCAGTTACAGACAGGGTGGAGACGAGCAGTACTTC.